The clone carrying this T cell receptor (beta chain) was observed a handful of times. Trimming shortened V by 1 base and J by 6 bases, and 12 bases separated the two germline ends. Germline V gene data show CDR1 as LGHNA and CDR2 as YNFKEQ. The CDR3 is 14 amino acids. Sequencing used immunoSEQ v3.0 at survey level. Assay used: immunoSEQ multiplex PCR; TCRdb lists only in-frame clones, some missing. The sample has about 43,000 clones; roughly nine tenths are singletons. The sample originates from a study of long-term antiretroviral therapy in people with HIV. The receptor was isolated from a woman aged 45-65 years with HIV. The material sequenced was unsorted PBMCs, taken 0.1 years before starting antiretroviral therapy. The chain couples TRBV4-2 to TRBJ2-5; D gene unclear. CDR3 nucleotide sequence: TGTGCCAGCAGCCAAGGGGCAGAGAGACAGACCCAGTACTTC. Protein sequence: CASSQGAERQTQYF.